This T cell receptor (beta chain) was observed in a study of immune cell composition in non-small cell lung cancer. V shed 5 bases, J shed 6 bases, and the junction held 6 bases outside the gene matches. This CDR3 is 13 amino acids long. The germline gives CDR1 SNHLY, CDR2 FYNNEI. TCRdb's copy holds only in-frame clones and misses some; the assay was immunoSEQ multiplex PCR. The repertoire holds about 6,800 clones, with around four fifths as singletons. This clone was picked up one time. Its antigen remains unknown. Broader study findings: Dominant in vivo tumour-associated clones were not shown to share tumour-reactive sequences. Tumour TCR-beta clonality was not significantly tied to smoking pack-years.

Normal lung sampling was at least 3 cm from the tumour, as distant as possible. The sequence came from a human donor with non-small cell lung cancer. What was sequenced was non-adjacent lung tissue. The chain employs TRBV2 and TRBJ1-2; TRBD1 matches 7 bases. CDR3 DNA: TGTGCCAGCAGTCTTTTCCAGGGGGATGGCTACACCTTC. Its translation is CASSLFQGDGYTF.